These T cell receptor beta chains were read from a single sample in a study of blood T cell repertoires in COVID-19. TCRdb's copy holds only in-frame clones and misses some; the assay was immunoSEQ multiplex PCR. The sample records 200,000 to 300,000 clones, 87% being singletons. Sequencing was done on a sample of peripheral blood. The source is a man between 18 and 35 years old with active or convalescent COVID-19. Both conserved end residues are part of each CDR3. A D gene is named only where the DNA matches it firmly. Clone size is not always given. Where it is, it says once, few, many or a class for expanded clones.

d_call	v_call	clone_size	j_call	cdr3_aa	cdr3_nt
NA	TRBV5-1	NA	TRBJ1-6	CASRGATGEGSPLHF	TGCGCCAGCAGAGGAGCGACAGGCGAGGGTTCACCCCTCCACTTT
TRBD1	TRBV11-2	NA	TRBJ1-2	CASSLDRGTGANYGYTF	TGTGCCAGCAGCTTAGATCGGGGGACAGGGGCTAACTATGGCTACACCTTC
TRBD1	TRBV6-2/TRBV6-3	NA	TRBJ1-2	CASSYPQDRSSTPNYGYTF	TGTGCCAGCAGTTACCCACAGGACAGGTCGTCTACCCCCAACTATGGCTACACCTTC
NA	TRBV7-6	NA	TRBJ1-2	CASSKVGERGYTF	TGTGCCAGCAGCAAAGTGGGCGAGCGGGGCTACACCTTC
NA	TRBV11-2	once	TRBJ2-3	CASLKDGMPDTQYF	TGTGCCAGCTTAAAGGACGGGATGCCAGATACGCAGTATTTT
TRBD2	TRBV7-2	NA	TRBJ2-3	CASSTLDGGRAGTQYF	TGTGCCAGCAGCACCTTAGACGGCGGGAGGGCAGGTACGCAGTATTTT
NA	TRBV10-3	NA	TRBJ2-1	CAISESSGDGAEQFF	TGTGCCATCAGTGAGTCGTCGGGGGATGGGGCTGAGCAGTTCTTC
TRBD1	TRBV18	NA	TRBJ2-1	CASSRTGRDGNEQFF	TGTGCCAGCTCTCGGACAGGGAGAGACGGCAATGAGCAGTTCTTC
TRBD1	TRBV7-8	NA	TRBJ2-1	CASSLRRDREVGEQFF	TGTGCCAGCAGCTTAAGAAGGGACAGGGAAGTCGGTGAGCAGTTCTTC
NA	TRBV10-2	NA	TRBJ1-1	CASSPTITEAFF	TGCGCCAGCAGTCCTACCATCACTGAAGCTTTCTTT
TRBD1	TRBV5-6	NA	TRBJ2-5	CASSEQGAPQETQYF	TGTGCCAGCAGCGAACAGGGGGCACCTCAAGAGACCCAGTACTTC
TRBD1	TRBV6-5	NA	TRBJ1-1	CASFLGGIGTEAFF	TGTGCCAGCTTTTTAGGGGGCATTGGTACTGAAGCTTTCTTT
NA	TRBV28	NA	TRBJ2-1	CASSLAQGNEQFF	TGTGCCAGCAGTTTGGCACAGGGTAATGAGCAGTTCTTC
NA	TRBV18	few	TRBJ1-6	CASSPPDYDSPLHF	TGTGCCAGCTCACCTCCGGACTATGATTCACCCCTCCACTTT
TRBD1	TRBV4-3	NA	TRBJ1-2	CASSRTGYGYTF	TGCGCCAGCAGCCGGACAGGGTATGGCTACACCTTC
TRBD2	TRBV4-2	NA	TRBJ2-1	CASSQDAWTSGSSDEQFF	TGTGCCAGCAGCCAAGATGCTTGGACTAGCGGGAGTTCCGATGAGCAGTTCTTC
TRBD2	TRBV9	NA	TRBJ2-5	CASSGRTSAYQETQYF	TGTGCCAGCAGCGGTAGGACTAGCGCGTACCAAGAGACCCAGTACTTC
NA	TRBV4-1	NA	TRBJ1-4	CASSPPGHPNEKLFF	TGCGCCAGCAGCCCACCGGGACATCCTAATGAAAAACTGTTTTTT
NA	TRBV28	NA	TRBJ2-5	CASSLSNRGGETQYF	TGTGCCAGCAGTTTATCGAACAGGGGAGGTGAGACCCAGTACTTC
TRBD2	TRBV15	NA	TRBJ2-1	CATSRPTSAYNEQFF	TGTGCCACCAGCAGACCGACTAGCGCTTACAATGAGCAGTTCTTC
TRBD2	TRBV20-1	NA	TRBJ2-3	CSASPFAGGPGDTQYF	TGCAGTGCTAGTCCCTTTGCGGGAGGGCCGGGAGATACGCAGTATTTT
NA	TRBV30	NA	TRBJ1-4	CAFDPGATNEKLFF	TGTGCCTTTGACCCGGGAGCAACTAATGAAAAACTGTTTTTT
NA	TRBV28	NA	TRBJ1-5	CASATGSWSNQPQHF	TGTGCCAGCGCTACAGGGTCGTGGAGCAATCAGCCCCAGCATTTT
TRBD1	TRBV19	NA	TRBJ1-3	CASSIDPTGPGNTIYF	TGTGCCAGTAGTATAGATCCGACAGGGCCTGGAAACACCATATATTTT
NA	TRBV6-5	NA	TRBJ1-2	CASSYSRNPGRYGYTF	TGTGCCAGCAGTTACTCGCGAAACCCAGGGCGCTATGGCTACACCTTC
TRBD2	TRBV20-1	NA	TRBJ2-5	CSASREGRRETQYF	TGCAGTGCTAGTCGGGAGGGACGACGAGAGACCCAGTACTTC
NA	TRBV7-3	NA	TRBJ2-1	CASSLIADGSYNEQFF	TGTGCCAGCAGCTTAATAGCGGATGGCTCCTACAATGAGCAGTTCTTC
NA	TRBV12-3/TRBV12-4	NA	TRBJ2-7	CASRLGEAYEQYF	TGTGCCAGCAGACTAGGAGAGGCCTACGAGCAGTACTTC
NA	TRBV7-9	NA	TRBJ1-4	CASTHVTGLNEKLFF	TGTGCCAGCACCCACGTAACAGGGCTTAATGAAAAACTGTTTTTT
NA	TRBV28	NA	TRBJ1-2	CASSSNREGGYTF	TGTGCCAGCAGTTCAAACAGGGAGGGTGGCTACACCTTC
TRBD2	TRBV5-5	NA	TRBJ2-7	CASSPSGSLYEQYF	TGTGCCAGCAGCCCTAGCGGGAGTTTGTACGAGCAGTACTTC
NA	TRBV5-1	NA	TRBJ2-3	CASSLAPGSTDTQYF	TGCGCCAGCAGCTTGGCGCCGGGTAGCACAGATACGCAGTATTTT
TRBD1	TRBV19	NA	TRBJ1-4	CASSMRQGTTNEKLFF	TGTGCCAGTAGTATGAGACAGGGAACAACTAATGAAAAACTGTTTTTT
NA	TRBV20-1	NA	TRBJ2-1	CSAPTNGAFF	TGCAGTGCTCCTACGAATGGGGCGTTCTTC
NA	TRBV28	NA	TRBJ1-3	CASSLLQGLGGNTIYF	TGTGCCAGCAGTTTATTACAGGGATTGGGTGGAAACACCATATATTTT
NA	TRBV28	NA	TRBJ1-4	CASTSRTPGGNEKLFF	TGTGCCAGCACCTCCCGGACCCCCGGGGGTAATGAAAAACTGTTTTTT
NA	TRBV27	few	TRBJ1-1	CASRGVNTEAFF	TGTGCCAGCAGGGGAGTGAACACTGAAGCTTTCTTT
NA	TRBV20-1	NA	TRBJ1-3	CSASPAVISSGNTIYF	TGCAGTGCCAGTCCTGCAGTGATTTCCTCTGGAAACACCATATATTTT
TRBD1	TRBV19	NA	TRBJ1-5	CASSIMGQGNQPQHF	TGTGCCAGTAGTATAATGGGACAGGGGAATCAGCCCCAGCATTTT
TRBD1	TRBV4-3	NA	TRBJ1-2	CASSHSRGDYGYTF	TGCGCCAGCAGCCATTCCAGGGGGGACTATGGCTACACCTTC
NA	TRBV25-1	NA	TRBJ1-2	CASSGLGAWGYTF	TGTGCCAGCAGTGGGCTAGGGGCTTGGGGCTACACCTTC
TRBD1	TRBV7-9	NA	TRBJ1-2	CASSPDRGLNYGYTF	TGTGCCAGCAGCCCGGACAGGGGGCTCAACTATGGCTACACCTTC
NA	TRBV29-1	NA	TRBJ1-1	CSAGGQTMNTEAFF	TGCAGCGCTGGAGGACAGACCATGAACACTGAAGCTTTCTTT
NA	TRBV12-3/TRBV12-4	NA	TRBJ1-2	CASSFSLQDGYTF	TGTGCCAGCAGTTTCTCCCTTCAGGATGGCTACACCTTC
TRBD2	TRBV3-1/TRBV3-2	NA	TRBJ2-7	CASSRQREKTHEQYF	TGTGCCAGCAGCCGTCAGCGGGAGAAAACCCACGAGCAGTACTTC
NA	TRBV19	NA	TRBJ2-5	CASTRGGAETQYF	TGTGCCAGTACCCGTGGGGGGGCTGAGACCCAGTACTTC
TRBD2	TRBV11-3	NA	TRBJ2-5	CASSSTSEMGVLETQYF	TGTGCCAGCAGCTCAACTAGCGAAATGGGCGTTTTGGAGACCCAGTACTTC
NA	TRBV27	once	TRBJ1-6	CASSSSPSVNSPLHF	TGTGCCAGCAGTTCGAGCCCGTCCGTTAATTCACCCCTCCACTTT
TRBD1	TRBV5-6	NA	TRBJ1-1	CASSFGQVNTEAFF	TGTGCCAGCAGCTTTGGACAGGTGAACACTGAAGCTTTCTTT
NA	TRBV7-3	NA	TRBJ2-5	CASSLIRKPNQGGGKQETQYF	TGTGCCAGCAGCTTAATACGGAAGCCAAATCAGGGGGGAGGAAAACAAGAGACCCAGTACTTC
TRBD1	TRBV9	NA	TRBJ2-7	CASSGDRGYEQYF	TGTGCCAGCAGCGGGGACAGGGGCTACGAGCAGTACTTC
TRBD1	TRBV19	NA	TRBJ1-5	CASSIMTGNQPQHF	TGTGCCAGTAGTATCATGACAGGGAATCAGCCCCAGCATTTT